This TCR beta chain is from a study of T cells expressing NK-cell markers. Germline V gene data show CDR1 as SSHAT and CDR2 as FNYEAQ (reference sequence). This CDR3 region has 13 residues. TCRdb re-called the 5' RACE reads; every CDR3 protein appears as one record, without DNA. In all, the sample yields 300,000 to 500,000 distinct CDR3 sequences. The sequence was obtained from a woman in her forties or fifties in good health. The gene calls are TRBV7-7 and TRBJ2-1; TCRdb calls TRBD1, which cannot be checked without DNA. Source material: blood T cells: a sorted CD56 or NKG2C T cell subset, CD4+ or CD8+ T cells, or bulk PBMC T cells (not recorded which). Here the CDR3 reads CASSPDRDRVQFF.